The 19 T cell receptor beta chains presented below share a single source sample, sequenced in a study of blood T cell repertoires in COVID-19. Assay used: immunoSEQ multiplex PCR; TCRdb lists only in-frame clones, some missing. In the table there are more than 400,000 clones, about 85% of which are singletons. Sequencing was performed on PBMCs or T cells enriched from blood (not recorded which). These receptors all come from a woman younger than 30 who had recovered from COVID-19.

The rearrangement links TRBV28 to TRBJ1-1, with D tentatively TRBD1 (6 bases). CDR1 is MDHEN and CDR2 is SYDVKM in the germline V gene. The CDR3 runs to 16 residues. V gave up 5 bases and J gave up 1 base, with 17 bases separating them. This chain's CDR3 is CASSLYRELGNTEAFF. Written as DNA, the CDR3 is TGTGCCAGCAGTCTCTACAGGGAGTTGGGGAACACTGAAGCTTTCTTT.

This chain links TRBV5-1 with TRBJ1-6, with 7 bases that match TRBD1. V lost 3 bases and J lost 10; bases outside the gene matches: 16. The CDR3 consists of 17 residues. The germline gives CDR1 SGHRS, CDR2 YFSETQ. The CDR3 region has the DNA TGCGCCAGCAGCTCCTTCGGCCCTACAGGGGAAGACTCACCCCTCCACTTT. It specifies CASSSFGPTGEDSPLHF. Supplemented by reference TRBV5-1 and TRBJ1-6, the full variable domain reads KAGVTQTPRYLIKTRGQQVTLSCSPISGHRSVSWYQQTPGQGLQFLFEYFSETQRNKGNFPGRFSGRQFSNSRSEMNVSTLELGDSALYLCASSSFGPTGEDSPLHFGNGTRLTVT.

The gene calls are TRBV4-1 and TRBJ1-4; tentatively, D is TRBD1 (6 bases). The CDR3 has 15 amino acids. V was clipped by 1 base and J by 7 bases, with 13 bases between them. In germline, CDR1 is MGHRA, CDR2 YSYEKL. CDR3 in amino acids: CASSQVGQGSEKLFF. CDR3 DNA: TGCGCCAGCAGCCAAGTGGGGCAGGGGAGTGAAAAACTGTTTTTT.

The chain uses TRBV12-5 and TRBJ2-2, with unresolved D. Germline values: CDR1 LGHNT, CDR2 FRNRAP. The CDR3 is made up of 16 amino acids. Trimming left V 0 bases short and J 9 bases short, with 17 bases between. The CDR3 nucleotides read TGTGCTAGTGGTTTGGTGACGCAGGTCGTCCGTAGGGAGCTGTTTTTT. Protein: CASGLVTQVVRRELFF.

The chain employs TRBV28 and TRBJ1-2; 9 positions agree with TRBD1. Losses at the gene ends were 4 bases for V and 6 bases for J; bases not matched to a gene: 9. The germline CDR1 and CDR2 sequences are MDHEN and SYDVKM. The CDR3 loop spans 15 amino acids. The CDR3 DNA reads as TGTGCCAGCAGTTCCCGGGACAGGGATTTTAATGGCTACACCTTC. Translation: CASSSRDRDFNGYTF.

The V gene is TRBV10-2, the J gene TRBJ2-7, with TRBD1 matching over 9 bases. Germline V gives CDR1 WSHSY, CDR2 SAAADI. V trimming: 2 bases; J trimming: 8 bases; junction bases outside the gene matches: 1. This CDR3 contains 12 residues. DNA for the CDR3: TGCGCCAGCAGTGAGGGGACAGGGAAGCAGTACTTC. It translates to CASSEGTGKQYF.

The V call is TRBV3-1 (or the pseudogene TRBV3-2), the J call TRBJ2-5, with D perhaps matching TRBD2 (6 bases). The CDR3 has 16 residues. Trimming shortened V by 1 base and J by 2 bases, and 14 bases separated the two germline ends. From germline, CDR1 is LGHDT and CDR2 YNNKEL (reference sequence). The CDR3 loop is CASSQVTGGAQETQYF. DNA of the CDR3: TGTGCCAGCAGCCAAGTAACCGGGGGAGCTCAAGAGACCCAGTACTTC.

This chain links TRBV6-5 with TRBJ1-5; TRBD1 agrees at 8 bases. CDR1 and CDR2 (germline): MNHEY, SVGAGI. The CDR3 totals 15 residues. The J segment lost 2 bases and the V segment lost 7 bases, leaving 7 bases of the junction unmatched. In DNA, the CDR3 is TGTGCCAGCAATTTGCAGGGGGCCGGCAATCAGCCCCAGCATTTT. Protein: CASNLQGAGNQPQHF.

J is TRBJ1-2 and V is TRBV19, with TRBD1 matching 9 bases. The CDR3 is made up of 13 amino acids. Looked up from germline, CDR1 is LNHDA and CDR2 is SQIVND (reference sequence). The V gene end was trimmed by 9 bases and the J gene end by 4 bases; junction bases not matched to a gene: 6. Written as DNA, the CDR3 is TGTGCCAGCCAGACAGGGGGTGGCTATGGCTACACCTTC. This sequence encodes CASQTGGGYGYTF.

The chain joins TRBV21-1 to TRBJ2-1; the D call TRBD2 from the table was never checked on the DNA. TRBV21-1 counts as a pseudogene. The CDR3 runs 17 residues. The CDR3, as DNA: TGTGCCAGCAGGATTCAAATAGCGGGGGGTTCAGGGAATGAGCAGTTCTTC. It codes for CASRIQIAGGSGNEQFF.

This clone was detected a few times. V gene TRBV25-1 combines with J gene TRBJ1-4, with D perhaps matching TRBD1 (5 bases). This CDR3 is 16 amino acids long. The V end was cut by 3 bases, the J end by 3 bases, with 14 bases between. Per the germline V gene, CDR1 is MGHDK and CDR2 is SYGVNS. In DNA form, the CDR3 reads TGTGCCAGCAGTGACATAAAAGGGGCCGCTAATGAAAAACTGTTTTTT. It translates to CASSDIKGAANEKLFF. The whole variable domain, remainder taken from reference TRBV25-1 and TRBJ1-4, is EADIYQTPRYLVIGTGKKITLECSQTMGHDKMYWYQQDPGMELHLIHYSYGVNSTEKGDLSSESTVSRIRTEHFPLTLESARPSHTSQYLCASSDIKGAANEKLFFGSGTQLSVL.

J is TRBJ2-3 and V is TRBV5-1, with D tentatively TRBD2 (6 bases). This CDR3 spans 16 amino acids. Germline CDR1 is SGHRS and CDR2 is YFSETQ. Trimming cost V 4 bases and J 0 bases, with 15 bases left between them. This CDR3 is CASSPGGSSSTDTQYF. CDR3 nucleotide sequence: TGCGCCAGCAGCCCCGGAGGGTCCAGTAGCACAGATACGCAGTATTTT.

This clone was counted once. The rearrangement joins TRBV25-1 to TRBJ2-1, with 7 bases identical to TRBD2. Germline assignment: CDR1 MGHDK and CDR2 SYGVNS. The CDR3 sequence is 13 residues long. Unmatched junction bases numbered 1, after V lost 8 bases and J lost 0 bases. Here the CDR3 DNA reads TGTGCCAGCCGGGAGGACTCCTACAATGAGCAGTTCTTC. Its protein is CASREDSYNEQFF.

CDR3 loop: CASSSTGDSPLHF. In DNA, the CDR3 is TGTGCCAGCAGTTCGACAGGGGACTCACCCCTCCACTTT. The rearrangement links TRBV12-3 or TRBV12-4 to TRBJ1-6, with TRBD1 matching 8 bases. The CDR3 totals 13 residues. Trimming at V came to 4 bases and at J to 10 bases, leaving 3 bases not matched to a gene.

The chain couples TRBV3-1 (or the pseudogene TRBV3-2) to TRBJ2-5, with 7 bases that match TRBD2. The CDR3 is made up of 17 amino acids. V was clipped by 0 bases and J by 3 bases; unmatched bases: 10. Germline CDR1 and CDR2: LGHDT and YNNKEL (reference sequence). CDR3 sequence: CASSQEGQRGGEETQYF. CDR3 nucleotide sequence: TGTGCCAGCAGCCAAGAGGGGCAGAGGGGAGGGGAAGAGACCCAGTACTTC.

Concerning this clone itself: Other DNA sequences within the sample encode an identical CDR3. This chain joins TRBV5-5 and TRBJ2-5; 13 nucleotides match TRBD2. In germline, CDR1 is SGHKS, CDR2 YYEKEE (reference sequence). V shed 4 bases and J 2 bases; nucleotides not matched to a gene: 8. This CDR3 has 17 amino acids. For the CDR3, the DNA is TGTGCCAGCAGCCCCCTCAGACTAGCGGGGGGACAAGAGACCCAGTACTTC. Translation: CASSPLRLAGGQETQYF.

The CDR3 spells CASSYGEGEQFF. CDR3 nucleotide sequence: TGTGCCAGCAGTTACGGAGAGGGTGAGCAGTTCTTC. V is TRBV6-5 and J is TRBJ2-1; D possibly corresponds to TRBD2 (5 bases). Trimming pared 2 bases from V and 9 bases from J, leaving 8 bases between. In germline, CDR1 is MNHEY, CDR2 SVGAGI. The CDR3 sequence is 12 residues long.

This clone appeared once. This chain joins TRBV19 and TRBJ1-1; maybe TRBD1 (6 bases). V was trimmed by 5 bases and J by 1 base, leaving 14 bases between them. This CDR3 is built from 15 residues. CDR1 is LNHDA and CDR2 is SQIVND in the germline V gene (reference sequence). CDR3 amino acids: CASSLRTGTNTEAFF. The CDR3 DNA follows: TGTGCCAGTAGTCTCAGAACAGGGACGAACACTGAAGCTTTCTTT.

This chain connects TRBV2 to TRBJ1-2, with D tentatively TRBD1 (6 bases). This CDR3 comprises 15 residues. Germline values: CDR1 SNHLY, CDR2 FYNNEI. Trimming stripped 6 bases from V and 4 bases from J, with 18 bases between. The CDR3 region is CASREQGLDFYGYTF. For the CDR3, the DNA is TGTGCCAGCAGGGAACAGGGCCTTGACTTCTATGGCTACACCTTC.